Below, 21 T cell receptor beta chains from the same sample are listed, as sequenced in a study of T cells after yellow fever vaccination. TCRdb fed the 5' RACE reads into MiXCR, producing one record per CDR3 protein. Of about 230,000 distinct CDR3 sequences listed, 6.7% are singletons. Sequenced material: CD4+ T cells sorted from PBMCs, taken on the day of the yellow fever booster vaccination. These receptors were taken from a man aged 25 to 40 who received the YFV17D yellow fever vaccine.

This clonotype was counted only a few times. V is TRBV12-3 or TRBV12-4 and J is TRBJ1-1; TRBD1 is a possible D gene (5 bases). Trimming removed 2 bases from V and 6 bases from J, with 13 bases in between. This CDR3 comprises 14 residues. CDR3 DNA sequence: TGTGCCAGCAGTTTATTCGGGGGTAAGGCTGAAGCTTTCTTT. Residues: CASSLFGGKAEAFF.

This clonotype was counted between two and nine times. J is TRBJ2-2 and V is TRBV5-4; 7 nucleotides align to TRBD2. J lost 1 base, V lost 2 bases, and 2 bases had no gene match. In germline, CDR1 is SGHNT, CDR2 YYREEE (reference sequence). The CDR3 sequence is 15 residues long. This chain's CDR3 is CASSFKRENTGELFF. CDR3 DNA: TGTGCCAGCAGCTTCAAGCGGGAGAACACCGGGGAGCTGTTTTTT. The whole variable domain, remainder taken from reference TRBV5-4 and TRBJ2-2, is ETGVTQSPTHLIKTRGQQVTLRCSSQSGHNTVSWYQQALGQGPQFIFQYYREEENGRGNFPPRFSGLQFPNYSSELNVNALELDDSALYLCASSFKRENTGELFFGEGSRLTVL.

This clonotype was counted many times. This rearrangement joins TRBV9 to TRBJ2-3; D might be TRBD1 or TRBD2, each matching 5 bases. CDR1 SGDLS and CDR2 YYNGEE come from the germline V gene. This CDR3 is 15 amino acids long. The V gene lost 2 bases and the J gene lost 2 bases, with 12 bases spanning the gap. The CDR3 sequence is CASSVGTVPTDTQYF. The CDR3 DNA reads TGTGCCAGCAGCGTTGGGACCGTACCCACAGATACGCAGTATTTT.

This rearrangement joins TRBV19 to TRBJ2-7; no clear D gene. The CDR3 extends over 13 amino acids. Trimming took 0 bases from V and 2 from J, leaving 5 bases between them. Germline CDR1 LNHDA, CDR2 SQIVND (reference sequence). The CDR3 reads CASSIDGAYEQYF. DNA for the CDR3: TGTGCCAGTAGTATAGATGGAGCCTACGAGCAGTACTTC.

In its sample, this clonotype was seen many times. The rearrangement uses TRBV5-1 and TRBJ2-1; D not resolved. The CDR3 runs 14 residues. Trimming cost V 0 bases and J 2 bases, with 6 bases left between them. Per the germline V gene, CDR1 is SGHRS and CDR2 is YFSETQ. DNA of the CDR3: TGCGCCAGCAGCTTGGACCCACCCTACAATGAGCAGTTCTTC. It translates to CASSLDPPYNEQFF.

This clonotype was counted at least ten times. The CDR3 nucleotides are TGCAGTGCCAACCGACCCACAGGGGGCGGCTACGAGCAGTACTTC. Its protein is CSANRPTGGGYEQYF. This chain links TRBV20-1 with TRBJ2-7; 9 nucleotides match TRBD1. Looked up from germline, CDR1 is DFQATT and CDR2 is SNEGSKA (reference sequence). Unmatched junction bases numbered 12, after V lost 6 bases and J lost 3 bases. The CDR3 is made up of 15 amino acids.

The CDR3 spells CASSTSGRNEQFF. For the CDR3, the DNA is TGTGCCAGTAGCACTAGCGGGAGGAATGAGCAGTTCTTC. The gene calls are TRBV19 and TRBJ2-1, with 12 bases aligning to TRBD2. The V gene's germline CDR1 is LNHDA and CDR2 SQIVND (reference sequence). Trimming removed 6 bases from V and 7 bases from J; junction bases left unmatched: 1. The CDR3 spans 13 residues.

This chain joins TRBV30 and TRBJ2-1; 7 positions agree with TRBD2. CDR1 and CDR2 from the germline V gene are GTSNPN and SVGIG (reference sequence). The CDR3 covers 15 residues. The V segment lost 5 bases and the J segment 7 bases; nucleotides outside the gene matches: 14. CDR3 sequence reads: CAWRPWGGVRNEQFF. CDR3 sequence (DNA): TGTGCCTGGCGACCCTGGGGGGGGGTACGGAATGAGCAGTTCTTC.

In this sample, this clonotype turned up many times. V gene TRBV7-2 combines with J gene TRBJ2-1, with TRBD2 as a possible D gene (6 bases). Germline CDR1 and CDR2: SGHTA and FQGNSA. The ends were cut back, 2 bases at V and 0 bases at J, with 14 bases in the middle. This CDR3 spans 17 amino acids. The CDR3 DNA is TGTGCCAGCAGCTTATGGACTACTCATCGCTCCTACAATGAGCAGTTCTTC. Translated: CASSLWTTHRSYNEQFF. The entire variable domain, with the rest obtained from reference TRBV7-2 and TRBJ2-1, is as follows: GAGVSQSPSNKVTEKGKDVELRCDPISGHTALYWYRQSLGQGLEFLIYFQGNSAPDKSGLPSDRFSAERTGGSVSTLTIQRTQQEDSAVYLCASSLWTTHRSYNEQFFGPGTRLTVL.

The chain links TRBV5-1 to TRBJ1-4, with 7 nucleotides matching TRBD1. With V trimmed by 4 bases and J by 7 bases, 7 bases remained unmatched. The CDR3 runs 14 residues. Germline V CDR1 and CDR2: SGHRS, YFSETQ. CDR3 residues: CASSHGTAGEKLFF. The CDR3 DNA sequence: TGCGCCAGCAGCCACGGGACAGCGGGTGAAAAACTGTTTTTT. The full variable domain, rest sourced from reference TRBV5-1 and TRBJ1-4, is KAGVTQTPRYLIKTRGQQVTLSCSPISGHRSVSWYQQTPGQGLQFLFEYFSETQRNKGNFPGRFSGRQFSNSRSEMNVSTLELGDSALYLCASSHGTAGEKLFFGSGTQLSVL.

The rearrangement joins TRBV7-3 to TRBJ2-1; no clear D. The CDR3 consists of 15 residues. V was clipped by 1 base and J by 5 bases, with 12 bases between them. Looked up from germline, CDR1 is SGHTA and CDR2 is FQGTGA. CDR3 region: CASSLSPGENNEQFF. CDR3 nucleotides: TGTGCCAGCAGCTTAAGTCCCGGTGAAAACAATGAGCAGTTCTTC.

This clonotype was detected only a few times. The V and J genes are TRBV27 and TRBJ2-3; TRBD2 is a possible D gene (6 bases). Germline V CDR1 and CDR2: MNHEY, SMNVEV (reference sequence). The CDR3 contains 16 residues. V gave up 3 bases and J gave up 2 bases, with 15 bases separating them. The CDR3 DNA reads as TGTGCCAGCAGTTTCCGCGGGACGGCAGCCACAGATACGCAGTATTTT. Amino acids: CASSFRGTAATDTQYF.

This clonotype was observed many times. V usage is TRBV5-1 and J usage is TRBJ2-1, with 11 bases identical to TRBD2. V shed 3 bases and J 4 bases; nucleotides not matched to a gene: 12. The CDR3 runs to 18 residues. Germline assignment: CDR1 SGHRS and CDR2 YFSETQ. CDR3 nucleotides: TGCGCCAGCAGCTCCTCTCTCGTAGCGGGAGGGCCATACAATGAGCAGTTCTTC. This gives the protein CASSSSLVAGGPYNEQFF.

The V call is TRBV6-2 or TRBV6-3, the J call TRBJ2-1; D is unresolved. Trimming left V 6 bases short and J 5 bases short, with 17 bases between. The germline V gene has CDR1 MNHEY and CDR2 SVGEGT. The CDR3 covers 15 residues. Here the CDR3 reads CASSGRANYNNEQFF. For the CDR3, the DNA is TGTGCCAGCAGCGGCCGCGCAAACTATAACAATGAGCAGTTCTTC.

This clonotype has at least ten counts. The gene calls are TRBV18 and TRBJ2-3; a weak D match, TRBD2 (6 bases). This CDR3 is 14 amino acids long. Germline V gene lookup returns CDR1 KGHSH and CDR2 LQKENI. V was clipped by 3 bases and J by 4 bases, with 11 bases between them. For the CDR3, the DNA is TGTGCCAGCTCACCGCCTAGCGTGCCAGATACGCAGTATTTT. It yields the protein CASSPPSVPDTQYF. Variable domain in full (rest from reference TRBV18 and TRBJ2-3): NAGVMQNPRHLVRRRGQEARLRCSPMKGHSHVYWYRQLPEEGLKFMVYLQKENIIDESGMPKERFSAEFPKEGPSILRIQQVVRGDSAAYFCASSPPSVPDTQYFGPGTRLTVL.

This clonotype was recorded at least ten times. The J gene is TRBJ2-1, the V gene TRBV7-3; 11 bases are shared with TRBD2. Germline values: CDR1 SGHTA, CDR2 FQGTGA. Trimming removed 6 bases from V and 3 bases from J; junction bases left unmatched: 7. The CDR3 length is 16 residues. DNA for the CDR3: TGTGCCAGCAGTATCTCCGGGACTAGCGGCTACAATGAGCAGTTCTTC. Its translation is CASSISGTSGYNEQFF. The complete variable domain, with remaining parts taken from reference TRBV7-3 and TRBJ2-1, reads GAGVSQTPSNKVTEKGKYVELRCDPISGHTALYWYRQSLGQGPEFLIYFQGTGAADDSGLPNDRFFAVRPEGSVSTLKIQRTERGDSAVYLCASSISGTSGYNEQFFGPGTRLTVL.

This clonotype was recorded at least ten times. The chain has TRBV7-2 and TRBJ2-7; 8 positions agree with TRBD1. CDR1 and CDR2 (germline): SGHTA, FQGNSA. This CDR3 contains 15 residues. J was trimmed by 2 bases and V by 0 bases; bases with no gene match: 3. The CDR3 coding sequence is TGTGCCAGCAGCTTAGCATGGACAGGGACCTACGAGCAGTACTTC. Its protein product is CASSLAWTGTYEQYF.

This clonotype was found a few times. The DNA of the CDR3 is TGCAGTGCTAGTGTCGTGAAAGAGCAGTACTTC. Its protein product is CSASVVKEQYF. The V and J genes are TRBV20-1 and TRBJ2-7, with D unresolved. Germline V gene lookup returns CDR1 DFQATT and CDR2 SNEGSKA (reference sequence). This CDR3 comprises 11 residues. V lost 3 bases and J lost 7, with 10 bases in between.

The rearrangement links TRBV7-9 to TRBJ1-2, with D perhaps TRBD1 (6 bases). V lost 3 bases and J lost 6, with 11 bases in between. Germline CDR1 and CDR2: SEHNR and FQNEAQ (reference sequence). The CDR3 extends over 13 amino acids. The CDR3 sequence is CASSFGTSDGYTF. CDR3 in DNA: TGTGCCAGCAGCTTTGGGACATCGGATGGCTACACCTTC.

This clonotype was observed many times. The gene calls are TRBV29-1 and TRBJ2-1; 8 positions match TRBD2. The germline V gene has CDR1 SQVTM and CDR2 ANQGSEA. This CDR3 has 14 residues. V lost 4 bases to trimming and J lost 4 bases; unmatched junction nucleotides: 6. The CDR3, as DNA: TGCAGCGTTGCTCCGGGACTAGTATACAATGAGCAGTTCTTC. Translating it yields CSVAPGLVYNEQFF.

This clonotype came up many times. The CDR3 reads CASSHGTNQETQYF. The CDR3 bases are TGCGCCAGCAGCCACGGGACTAACCAAGAGACCCAGTACTTC. The rearrangement joins TRBV5-1 to TRBJ2-5; 7 bases agree with TRBD2. V lost 4 bases to trimming and J lost 0 bases; unmatched junction nucleotides: 3. The CDR3 extends over 14 amino acids. From germline, CDR1 is SGHRS and CDR2 YFSETQ. Looking up the rest from reference TRBV5-1 and TRBJ2-5 gives the full variable domain: KAGVTQTPRYLIKTRGQQVTLSCSPISGHRSVSWYQQTPGQGLQFLFEYFSETQRNKGNFPGRFSGRQFSNSRSEMNVSTLELGDSALYLCASSHGTNQETQYFGPGTRLLVL.